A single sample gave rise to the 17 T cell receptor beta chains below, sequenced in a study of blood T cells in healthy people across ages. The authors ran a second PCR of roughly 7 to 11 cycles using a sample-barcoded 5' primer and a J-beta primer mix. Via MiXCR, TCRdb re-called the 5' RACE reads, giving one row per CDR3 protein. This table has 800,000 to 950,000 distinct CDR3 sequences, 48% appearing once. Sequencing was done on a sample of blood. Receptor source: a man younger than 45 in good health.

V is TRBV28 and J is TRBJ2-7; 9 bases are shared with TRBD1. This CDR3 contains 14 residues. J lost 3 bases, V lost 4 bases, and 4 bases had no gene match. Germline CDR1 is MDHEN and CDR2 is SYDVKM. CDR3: CASSWGQGNYEQYF. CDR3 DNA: TGTGCCAGCAGTTGGGGACAGGGTAACTACGAGCAGTACTTC. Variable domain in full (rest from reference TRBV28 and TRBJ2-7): DVKVTQSSRYLVKRTGEKVFLECVQDMDHENMFWYRQDPGLGLRLIYFSYDVKMKEKGDIPEGYSVSREKKERFSLILESASTNQTSMYLCASSWGQGNYEQYFGPGTRLTVT.

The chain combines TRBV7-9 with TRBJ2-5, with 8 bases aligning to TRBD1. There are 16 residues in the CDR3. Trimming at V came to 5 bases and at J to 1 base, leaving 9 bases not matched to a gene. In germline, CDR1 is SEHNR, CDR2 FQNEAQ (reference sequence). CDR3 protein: CASSPPTGDPQETQYF. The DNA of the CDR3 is TGTGCCAGCAGCCCCCCGACAGGGGACCCCCAAGAGACCCAGTACTTC.

The CDR3 sequence is CASSRLAGGNIQETQYF. CDR3 in DNA: TGTGCCAGCAGTCGACTAGCGGGGGGCAACATCCAAGAGACCCAGTACTTC. This chain connects TRBV27 to TRBJ2-5, with 13 bases aligning to TRBD2. Germline lookup yields CDR1 MNHEY and CDR2 SMNVEV (reference sequence). The junction had 7 bases not matched to a gene; V was cut back by 5 bases and J by 1 base. The CDR3 is made up of 17 amino acids.

The CDR3 loop reads CAIGGGISYEQYF. The CDR3 DNA follows: TGCGCCATCGGAGGGGGTATCTCCTACGAGCAGTACTTC. The chain couples TRBV5-1 to TRBJ2-7; D assignment may be TRBD1 or TRBD2 (6 bases each). V was cut by 9 bases and J by 0 bases, with 13 bases left in between. The CDR3 covers 13 residues. CDR1 and CDR2 from the germline V gene are SGHRS and YFSETQ.

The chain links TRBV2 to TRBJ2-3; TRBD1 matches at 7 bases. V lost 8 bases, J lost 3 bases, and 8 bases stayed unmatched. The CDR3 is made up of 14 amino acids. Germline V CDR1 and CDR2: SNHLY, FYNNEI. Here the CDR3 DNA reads TGTGCCAGCGGACAGGACTGGGAGACAGATACGCAGTATTTT. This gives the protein CASGQDWETDTQYF.

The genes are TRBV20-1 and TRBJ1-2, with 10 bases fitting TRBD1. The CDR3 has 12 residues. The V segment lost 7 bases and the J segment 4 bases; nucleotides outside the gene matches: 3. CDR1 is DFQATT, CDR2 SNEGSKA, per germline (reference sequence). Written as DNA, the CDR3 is TGCAGTGTTCGGACAGGGGGCTATGGCTACACCTTC. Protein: CSVRTGGYGYTF.

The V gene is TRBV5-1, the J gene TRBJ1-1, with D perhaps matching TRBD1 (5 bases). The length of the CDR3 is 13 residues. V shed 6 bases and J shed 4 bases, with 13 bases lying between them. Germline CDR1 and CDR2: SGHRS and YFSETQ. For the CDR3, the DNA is TGCGCCAGCACAGCGGGGGAGAGCACTGAAGCTTTCTTT. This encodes CASTAGESTEAFF.

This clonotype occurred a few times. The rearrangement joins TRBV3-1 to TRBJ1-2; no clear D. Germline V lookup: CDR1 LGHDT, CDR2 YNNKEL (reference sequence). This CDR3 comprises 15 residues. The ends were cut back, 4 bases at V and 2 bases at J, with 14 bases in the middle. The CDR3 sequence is CASSLSSWTNYGYTF. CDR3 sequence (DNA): TGTGCCAGCAGCCTTTCCTCGTGGACGAACTATGGCTACACCTTC. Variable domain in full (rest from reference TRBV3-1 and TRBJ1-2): DTAVSQTPKYLVTQMGNDKSIKCEQNLGHDTMYWYKQDSKKFLKIMFSYNNKELIINETVPNRFSPKSPDKAHLNLHINSLELGDSAVYFCASSLSSWTNYGYTFGSGTRLTVV.

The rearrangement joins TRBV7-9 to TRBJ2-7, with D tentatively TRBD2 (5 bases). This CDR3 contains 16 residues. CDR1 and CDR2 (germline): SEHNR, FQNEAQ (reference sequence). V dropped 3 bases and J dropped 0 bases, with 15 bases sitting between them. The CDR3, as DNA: TGTGCCAGCAGCTTTGCCCTCGGGAAAGTCTCCTACGAGCAGTACTTC. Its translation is CASSFALGKVSYEQYF. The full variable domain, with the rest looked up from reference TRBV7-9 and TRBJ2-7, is DTGVSQNPRHKITKRGQNVTFRCDPISEHNRLYWYRQTLGQGPEFLTYFQNEAQLEKSRLLSDRFSAERPKGSFSTLEIQRTEQGDSAMYLCASSFALGKVSYEQYFGPGTRLTVT.

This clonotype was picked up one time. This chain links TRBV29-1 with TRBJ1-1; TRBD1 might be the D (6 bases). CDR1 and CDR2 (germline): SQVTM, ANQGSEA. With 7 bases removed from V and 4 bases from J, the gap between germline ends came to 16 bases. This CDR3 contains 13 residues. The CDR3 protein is CSGQGSSVTEAFF. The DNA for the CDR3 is TGCAGCGGGCAGGGGTCTTCGGTCACTGAAGCTTTCTTT.

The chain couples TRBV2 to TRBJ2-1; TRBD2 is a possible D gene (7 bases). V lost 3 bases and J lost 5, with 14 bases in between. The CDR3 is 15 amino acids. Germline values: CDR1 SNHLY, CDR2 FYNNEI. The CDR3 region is CASSEYRGANNEQFF. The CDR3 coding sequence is TGTGCCAGCAGTGAGTACCGGGGGGCGAACAATGAGCAGTTCTTC.

The CDR3 DNA follows: TGTGCCAGCAGTAACAACCAGGGTGGGACCTACGAGCAGTACTTC. The encoded protein is CASSNNQGGTYEQYF. The chain joins TRBV3-1 to TRBJ2-7, with D perhaps TRBD1 (5 bases). The CDR3 covers 15 residues. Germline loops: CDR1 LGHDT, CDR2 YNNKEL (reference sequence). V lost 6 bases and J lost 2, with 17 bases in between.

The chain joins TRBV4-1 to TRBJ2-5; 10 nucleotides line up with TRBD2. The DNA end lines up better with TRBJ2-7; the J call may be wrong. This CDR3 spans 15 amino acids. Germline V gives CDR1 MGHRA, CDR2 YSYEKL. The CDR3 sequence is CASSLGASGGYEQYF. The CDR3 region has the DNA TGCGCCAGCAGCCTCGGGGCTAGCGGGGGATACGAGCAGTACTTC.

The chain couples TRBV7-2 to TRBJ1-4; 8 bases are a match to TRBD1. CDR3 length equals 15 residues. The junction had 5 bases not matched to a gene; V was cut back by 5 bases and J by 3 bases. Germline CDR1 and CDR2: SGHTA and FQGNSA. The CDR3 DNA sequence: TGTGCCAGCAGCCGACAGGGGTCCCCTAATGAAAAACTGTTTTTT. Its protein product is CASSRQGSPNEKLFF.

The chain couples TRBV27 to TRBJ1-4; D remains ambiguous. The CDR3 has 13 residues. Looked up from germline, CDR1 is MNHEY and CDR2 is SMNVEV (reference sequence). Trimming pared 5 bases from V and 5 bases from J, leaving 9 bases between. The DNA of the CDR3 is TGTGCCAGCAGTACCACAAGAAATGAAAAACTGTTTTTT. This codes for CASSTTRNEKLFF.

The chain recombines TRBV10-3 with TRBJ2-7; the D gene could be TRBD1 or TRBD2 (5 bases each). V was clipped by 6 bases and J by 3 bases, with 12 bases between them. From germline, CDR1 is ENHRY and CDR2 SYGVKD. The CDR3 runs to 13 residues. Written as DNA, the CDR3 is TGTGCCATCAGGGGGGTGGTTAACTACGAGCAGTACTTC. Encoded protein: CAIRGVVNYEQYF.

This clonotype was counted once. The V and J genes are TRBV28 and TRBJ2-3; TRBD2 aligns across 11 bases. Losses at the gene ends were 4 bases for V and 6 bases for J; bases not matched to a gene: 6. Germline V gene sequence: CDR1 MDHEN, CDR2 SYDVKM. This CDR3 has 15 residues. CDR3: CASSWIAGGLDTQYF. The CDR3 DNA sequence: TGTGCCAGCAGTTGGATAGCGGGGGGGCTGGATACGCAGTATTTT.